This record concerns one T cell receptor (beta chain) sequence. The antigen is unknown. The sample is drawn from a study of CD8+ T cells in alopecia areata. Study-level points and caveats: Especially in alopecia totalis/universalis, lesional scalp showed greater clonality than normal scalp did. A great number of expanded lesional clones endured in scalp and blood during tofacitinib.

Extraction and reverse transcription of RNA yielded cDNA as the sequencing template. Only in-frame clones appear in the TCRdb table, and some are missing; sequencing was by immunoSEQ multiplex PCR. The table shows fewer than 150,000 clones, with about four fifths occurring only once. Germline lookup yields CDR1 ENHRY and CDR2 SYGVKD. This CDR3 is 14 amino acids long. The germline V and J ends were trimmed by 0 bases and 8 bases, with 11 bases remaining between them. As for treatment: oral pan-JAK inhibitor, 5-10 mg twice daily. The V gene is TRBV10-3, the J gene TRBJ2-1; D unresolved. The receptor was derived from a human donor with alopecia areata. The material sequenced was CD8+ T cells sorted from blood, taken at week 4, from a patient treated with tofacitinib. CDR3 residues: CAISESKSHDEQFF. CDR3 DNA: TGTGCCATCAGTGAGTCGAAGAGCCACGATGAGCAGTTCTTC.